This entry lists 17 T cell receptor beta chains sequenced from one sample in a study of human T cells and chemical hapten exposure. The time point was: patch test 3, about 24 weeks after DPC sensitization. As to treatment: therapeutic diphenylcyclopropenone sensitization with weekly scalp DPC. Using its own MiXCR run on the RACE reads, TCRdb lists one record per CDR3 protein. The table has about 64,000 distinct CDR3 sequences, about 10% seen once. The source was whole blood, collected in connection with sensitization to the hapten diphenylcyclopropenone (DPC). The source is a woman aged 25 to 45 with alopecia areata. Some clones in this sample may be carry-over from other donors' samples.

This clonotype showed up just a few times. The chain joins TRBV3-1 to TRBJ2-4, with D unresolved. The CDR3 runs to 12 residues. Trimming shortened V by 3 bases and J by 7 bases, and 7 bases separated the two germline ends. Germline values: CDR1 LGHDT, CDR2 YNNKEL (reference sequence). This CDR3 is CASSHATNIQYF. The CDR3 region has the DNA TGTGCCAGCAGCCACGCCACGAACATTCAGTACTTC.

Concerning this clonotype: Since a much larger clone is just one base distant, this may be a read error. The genes are TRBV29-1 and TRBJ2-7; D might be TRBD1 or TRBD2, each matching 5 bases. The CDR3 runs 14 residues. The germline gives CDR1 SQVTM, CDR2 ANQGSEA. The CDR3 DNA is TGCAGCGTTGAAGTCGAGGGGTTCCCCTACGGGCAGTACTTC. This sequence encodes CSVEVEGFPYGQYF.

This clonotype was counted ten times or more. This chain connects TRBV5-8 to TRBJ1-5; D possibly corresponds to TRBD1 (6 bases). V shed 3 bases and J shed 1 base, with 11 bases lying between them. Germline CDR1 is SGHTS and CDR2 is YDEGEE. This CDR3 contains 15 residues. CDR3 DNA sequence: TGTGCCAGCAGCTCGGGGGCAAGCAGCAATCAGCCCCAGCATTTT. Protein product: CASSSGASSNQPQHF.

In its sample, this clonotype was seen once. The chain employs TRBV7-9 and TRBJ2-7; the D gene is possibly TRBD1 (5 bases). The CDR3 spans 14 residues. V was trimmed by 4 bases and J by 4 bases, leaving 14 bases between them. From germline, CDR1 is SEHNR and CDR2 FQNEAQ (reference sequence). The CDR3 DNA is TGTGCCAGCAGCTACGAGACTCAGGGTTACGAGCAGTACTTC. As protein: CASSYETQGYEQYF.

J is TRBJ2-2 and V is TRBV7-2; D not resolved. This CDR3 comprises 14 residues. V shed 5 bases and J shed 5 bases, with 12 bases lying between them. Germline values: CDR1 SGHTA, CDR2 FQGNSA. The CDR3 sequence is CASSPSQLTGELFF. The CDR3, as DNA: TGTGCCAGCAGCCCTTCTCAGCTAACCGGGGAGCTGTTTTTT.

The chain joins TRBV5-1 to TRBJ1-6; a weak D match, TRBD1 (6 bases). Per germline, CDR1 SGHRS and CDR2 YFSETQ. This CDR3 is 17 amino acids long. V lost 4 bases and J lost 7, with 21 bases in between. The CDR3 nucleotides are TGCGCCAGCAGCACAAACCCAGGGGTTGGGGAGAATTCACCCCTCCACTTT. Protein sequence: CASSTNPGVGENSPLHF.

In its sample, this clonotype was seen many times. The chain uses TRBV6-5 and TRBJ2-3; D remains unclear. CDR1 and CDR2 (germline): MNHEY, SVGAGI. The CDR3 contains 16 residues. The germline V and J ends were trimmed by 0 bases and 0 bases, with 10 bases remaining between them. The CDR3 sequence is CASSYSQSSSTDTQYF. Here the CDR3 DNA reads TGTGCCAGCAGTTACTCCCAGTCGTCTAGCACAGATACGCAGTATTTT.

The chain joins TRBV11-1 to TRBJ2-3; 7 bases map to TRBD1. V lost 5 bases, J lost 0 bases, and 8 bases stayed unmatched. CDR3 length equals 16 residues. Germline V gene lookup returns CDR1 SGHAT and CDR2 FQDESV (reference sequence). The CDR3 coding sequence is TGTGCCAGCAGCCTATCCTCGGACAGGAGCACAGATACGCAGTATTTT. Protein: CASSLSSDRSTDTQYF. Full variable domain (outside the CDR3, taken from reference TRBV11-1 and TRBJ2-3): EAEVAQSPRYKITEKSQAVAFWCDPISGHATLYWYRQILGQGPELLVQFQDESVVDDSQLPKDRFSAERLKGVDSTLKIQPAELGDSAMYLCASSLSSDRSTDTQYFGPGTRLTVL.

The chain has TRBV29-1 and TRBJ2-2; a possible D gene is TRBD1 (6 bases). V lost 0 bases, J lost 9 bases, and 11 bases lay in between. Per germline, CDR1 SQVTM and CDR2 ANQGSEA. This CDR3 region has 13 residues. The DNA for the CDR3 is TGCAGCGTTGAAGAGGCCAGGGGTAGGGAGCTGTTTTTT. It is translated as CSVEEARGRELFF.

This clonotype was recorded at least ten times. The V gene is TRBV29-1, the J gene TRBJ1-1, with a weak D call TRBD1 (5 bases). CDR1 is SQVTM and CDR2 is ANQGSEA in the germline V gene. The CDR3 covers 13 residues. The germline V and J ends were trimmed by 7 bases and 2 bases, with 14 bases remaining between them. DNA for the CDR3: TGCAGCGCCTACAGGTTTCAAAACACTGAAGCTTTCTTT. Translated: CSAYRFQNTEAFF.

This clonotype was observed a handful of times. J is TRBJ2-5 and V is TRBV15, with D perhaps assigned TRBD1 or TRBD2 (6 bases each). The V and J ends lost 1 base and 5 bases respectively, with 11 bases between them. There are 14 residues in the CDR3. CDR1 and CDR2 from the germline V gene are LNHNV and YYDKDF (reference sequence). Written as DNA, the CDR3 is TGTGCCACCAGCAGAGTGGGGGGCTCGGAGACCCAGTACTTC. Translating gives CATSRVGGSETQYF.

The chain recombines TRBV5-1 with TRBJ1-4, with unresolved D. The length of the CDR3 is 13 residues. Trimming shortened V by 7 bases and J by 5 bases, and 12 bases separated the two germline ends. Germline CDR1 reads SGHRS; CDR2 reads YFSETQ. The chain's CDR3 is CASHDGLNEKLFF. CDR3 nucleotide sequence: TGCGCCAGCCACGACGGACTCAATGAAAAACTGTTTTTT.

This sequence joins TRBV5-1 and TRBJ2-7; D may be TRBD1 or TRBD2 (6 bases each). Germline V gives CDR1 SGHRS, CDR2 YFSETQ. V lost 4 bases, J lost 4 bases, and 18 bases lay in between. CDR3 size: 15 residues. Here the CDR3 DNA reads TGCGCCAGCAGCATAGAGGGGGGTCAGAGATACGAGCAGTACTTC. The encoded protein is CASSIEGGQRYEQYF.

The sample holds a few counts of this clonotype. This chain links TRBV29-1 with TRBJ2-1; no definite D call. From germline, CDR1 is SQVTM and CDR2 ANQGSEA. The CDR3 is made up of 11 amino acids. Trimming took 2 bases from V and 8 from J, leaving 7 bases between them. The CDR3 reads CSVEWGDEQFF. CDR3 sequence (DNA): TGCAGCGTTGAATGGGGTGATGAGCAGTTCTTC.

The rearrangement uses TRBV5-6 and TRBJ1-1, with 8 positions matching TRBD1. Unmatched junction bases numbered 2, after V lost 0 bases and J lost 10 bases. Germline loops: CDR1 SGHDT, CDR2 YYEEEE. The length of the CDR3 is 12 residues. The CDR3 spells CASSLAGGTAFF. For the CDR3, the DNA is TGTGCCAGCAGCTTGGCAGGGGGCACAGCTTTCTTT.

The V call is TRBV2, the J call TRBJ2-1; D possibly matches TRBD1 or TRBD2 (5 bases each). Germline values: CDR1 SNHLY, CDR2 FYNNEI. The V and J ends lost 9 bases and 9 bases respectively, with 12 bases between them. The CDR3 has 11 residues. The CDR3 sequence: CARKRGSEQFF. CDR3 nucleotide sequence: TGTGCCAGAAAGAGGGGCAGTGAGCAGTTCTTC.

There are a few counts of this clonotype. The V and J genes are TRBV18 and TRBJ1-1, with a tentative D call TRBD1 (5 bases). The CDR3 sequence is 14 residues long. CDR1 and CDR2 (germline): KGHSH, LQKENI. V shed 4 bases and J shed 1 base, with 10 bases lying between them. The CDR3 nucleotides read TGTGCCAGCTCACGAGGGGCGGGGAACACTGAAGCTTTCTTT. Its protein product is CASSRGAGNTEAFF.